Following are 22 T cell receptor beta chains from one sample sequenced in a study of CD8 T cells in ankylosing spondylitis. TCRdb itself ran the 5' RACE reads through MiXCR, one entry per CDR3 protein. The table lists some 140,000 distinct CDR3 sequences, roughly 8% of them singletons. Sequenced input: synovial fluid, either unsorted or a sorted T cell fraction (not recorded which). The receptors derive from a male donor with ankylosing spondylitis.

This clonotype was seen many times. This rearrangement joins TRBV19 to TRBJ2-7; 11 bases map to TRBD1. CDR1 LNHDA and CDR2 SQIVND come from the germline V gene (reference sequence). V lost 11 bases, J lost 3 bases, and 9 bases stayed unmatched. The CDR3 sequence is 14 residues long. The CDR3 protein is CAGRPGTGGYEQYF. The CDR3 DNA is TGTGCCGGCAGACCCGGGACAGGGGGCTACGAGCAGTACTTC. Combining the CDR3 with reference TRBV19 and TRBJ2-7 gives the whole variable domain DGGITQSPKYLFRKEGQNVTLSCEQNLNHDAMYWYRQDPGQGLRLIYYSQIVNDFQKGDIAEGYSVSREKKESFPLTVTSAQKNPTAFYLCAGRPGTGGYEQYFGPGTRLTVT.

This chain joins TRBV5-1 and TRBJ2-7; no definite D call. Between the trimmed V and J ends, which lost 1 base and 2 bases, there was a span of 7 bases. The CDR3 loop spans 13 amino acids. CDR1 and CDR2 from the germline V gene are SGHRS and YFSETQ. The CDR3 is CASSLYRTYEQYF. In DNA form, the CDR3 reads TGCGCCAGCAGCTTGTACCGGACCTACGAGCAGTACTTC. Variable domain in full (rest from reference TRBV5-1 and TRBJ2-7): KAGVTQTPRYLIKTRGQQVTLSCSPISGHRSVSWYQQTPGQGLQFLFEYFSETQRNKGNFPGRFSGRQFSNSRSEMNVSTLELGDSALYLCASSLYRTYEQYFGPGTRLTVT.

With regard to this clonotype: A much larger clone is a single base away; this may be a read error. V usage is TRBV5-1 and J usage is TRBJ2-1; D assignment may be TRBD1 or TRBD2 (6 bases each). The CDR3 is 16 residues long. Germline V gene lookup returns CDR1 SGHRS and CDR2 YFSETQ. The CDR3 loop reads CASSWGAASSYNEKFF. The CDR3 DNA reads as TGCGCCAGCAGCTGGGGGGCGGCAAGCTCCTACAATGAGAAGTTCTTC.

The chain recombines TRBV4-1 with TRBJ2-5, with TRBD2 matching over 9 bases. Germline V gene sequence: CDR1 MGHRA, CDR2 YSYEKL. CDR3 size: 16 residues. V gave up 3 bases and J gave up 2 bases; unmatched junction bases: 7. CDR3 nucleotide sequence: TGCGCCAGCAGCCATTATAGCGGGAGAGGTCAAGAGACCCAGTACTTC. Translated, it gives CASSHYSGRGQETQYF.

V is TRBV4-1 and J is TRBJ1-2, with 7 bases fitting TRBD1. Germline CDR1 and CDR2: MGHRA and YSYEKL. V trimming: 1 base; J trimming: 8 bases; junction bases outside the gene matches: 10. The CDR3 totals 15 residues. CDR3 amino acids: CASSQVLQGWEGYTF. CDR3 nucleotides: TGCGCCAGCAGCCAAGTCCTACAGGGGTGGGAAGGCTACACCTTC.

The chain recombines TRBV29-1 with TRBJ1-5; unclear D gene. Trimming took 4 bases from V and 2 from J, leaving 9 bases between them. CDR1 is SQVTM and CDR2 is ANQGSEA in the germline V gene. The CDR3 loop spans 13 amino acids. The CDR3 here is CSVVPEGNQPQHF. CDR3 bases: TGCAGCGTTGTCCCAGAGGGCAATCAGCCCCAGCATTTT.

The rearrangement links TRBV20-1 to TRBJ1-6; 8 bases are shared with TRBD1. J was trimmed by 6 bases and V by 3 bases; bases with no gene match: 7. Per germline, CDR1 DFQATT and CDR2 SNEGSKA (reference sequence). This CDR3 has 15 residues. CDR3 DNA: TGCAGTGCTAGGGACAGGGTAATGGGTAATTCACCCCTCCACTTT. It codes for CSARDRVMGNSPLHF.

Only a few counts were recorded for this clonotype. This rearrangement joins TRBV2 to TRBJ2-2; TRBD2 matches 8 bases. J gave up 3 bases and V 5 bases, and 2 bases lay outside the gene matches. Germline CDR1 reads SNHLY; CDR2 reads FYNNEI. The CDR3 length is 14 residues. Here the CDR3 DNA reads TGTGCCAGCAGTCGGGAGGGGGACACCGGGGAGCTGTTTTTT. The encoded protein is CASSREGDTGELFF.

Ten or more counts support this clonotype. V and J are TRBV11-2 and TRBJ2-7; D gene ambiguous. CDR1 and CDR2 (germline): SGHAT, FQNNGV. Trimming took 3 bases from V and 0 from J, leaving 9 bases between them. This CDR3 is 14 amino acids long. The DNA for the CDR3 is TGTGCCAGCAGCTTCACCCTTACCTCCTACGAGCAGTACTTC. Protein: CASSFTLTSYEQYF.

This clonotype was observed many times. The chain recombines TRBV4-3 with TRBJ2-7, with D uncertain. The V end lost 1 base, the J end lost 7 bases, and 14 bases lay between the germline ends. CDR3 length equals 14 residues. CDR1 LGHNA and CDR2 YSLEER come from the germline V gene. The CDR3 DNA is TGCGCCAGCAGCCAAGCATTGACCCGCGGAGAGCAGTACTTC. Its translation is CASSQALTRGEQYF.

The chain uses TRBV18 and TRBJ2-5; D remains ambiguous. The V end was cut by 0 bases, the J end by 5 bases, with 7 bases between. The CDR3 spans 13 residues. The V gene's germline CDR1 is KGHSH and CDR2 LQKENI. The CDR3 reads CASSPPAQETQYF. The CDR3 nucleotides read TGTGCCAGCTCACCACCTGCCCAGGAGACCCAGTACTTC.

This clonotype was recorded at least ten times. CDR3 coding DNA: TGTGCCAGCATACGGGGGAGCTCCTACGAGCAGTACTTC. It is translated as CASIRGSSYEQYF. V gene TRBV28 combines with J gene TRBJ2-7; D perhaps matches TRBD2 (6 bases). The V end lost 7 bases, the J end lost 0 bases, and 10 bases lay between the germline ends. This CDR3 contains 13 residues. CDR1 and CDR2 from the germline V gene are MDHEN and SYDVKM.

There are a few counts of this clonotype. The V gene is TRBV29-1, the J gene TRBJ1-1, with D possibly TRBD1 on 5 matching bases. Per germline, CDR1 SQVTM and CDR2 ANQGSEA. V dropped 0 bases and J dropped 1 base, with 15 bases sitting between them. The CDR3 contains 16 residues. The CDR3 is CSVEDPRRARNTEAFF. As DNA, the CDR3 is TGCAGCGTTGAAGATCCTCGCAGGGCTAGGAACACTGAAGCTTTCTTT.

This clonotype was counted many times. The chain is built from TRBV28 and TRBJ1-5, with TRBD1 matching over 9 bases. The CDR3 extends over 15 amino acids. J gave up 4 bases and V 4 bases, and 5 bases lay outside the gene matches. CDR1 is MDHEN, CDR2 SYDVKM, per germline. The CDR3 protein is CASSWTGAQNQPQHF. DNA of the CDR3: TGTGCCAGCAGTTGGACAGGGGCCCAAAATCAGCCCCAGCATTTT.

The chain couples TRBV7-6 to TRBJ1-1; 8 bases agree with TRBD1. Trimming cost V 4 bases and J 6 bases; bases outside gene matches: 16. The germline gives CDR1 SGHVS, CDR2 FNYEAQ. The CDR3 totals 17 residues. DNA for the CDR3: TGTGCCAGCAGCTCCAAATCGGACAGGGAATGGGGGGCTGAAGCTTTCTTT. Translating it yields CASSSKSDREWGAEAFF.

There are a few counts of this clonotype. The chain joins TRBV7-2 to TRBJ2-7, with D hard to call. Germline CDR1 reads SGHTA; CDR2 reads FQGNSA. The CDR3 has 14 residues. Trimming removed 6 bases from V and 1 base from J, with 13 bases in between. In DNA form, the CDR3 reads TGTGCCAGCAGAAGGACGGCGGATTCCTACGAGCAGTACTTC. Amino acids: CASRRTADSYEQYF.

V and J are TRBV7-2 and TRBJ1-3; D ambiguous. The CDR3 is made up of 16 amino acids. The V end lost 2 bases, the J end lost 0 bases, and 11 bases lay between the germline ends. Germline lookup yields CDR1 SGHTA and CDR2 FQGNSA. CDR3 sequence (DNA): TGTGCCAGCAGCTTACGCGACCGGGACTCTGGAAACACCATATATTTT. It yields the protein CASSLRDRDSGNTIYF.

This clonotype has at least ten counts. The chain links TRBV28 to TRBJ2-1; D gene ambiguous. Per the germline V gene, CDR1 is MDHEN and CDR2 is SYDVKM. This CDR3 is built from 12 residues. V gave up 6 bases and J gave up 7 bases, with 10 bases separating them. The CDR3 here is CASSLGGNEQFF. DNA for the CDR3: TGTGCCAGCAGCTTAGGTGGGAATGAGCAGTTCTTC.

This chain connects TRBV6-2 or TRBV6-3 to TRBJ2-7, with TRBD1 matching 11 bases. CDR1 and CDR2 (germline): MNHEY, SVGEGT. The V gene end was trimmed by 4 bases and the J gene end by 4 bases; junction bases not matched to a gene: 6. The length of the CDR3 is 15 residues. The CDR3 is CASSWTGGALYEQYF. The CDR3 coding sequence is TGTGCCAGCAGTTGGACAGGGGGCGCCCTTTACGAGCAGTACTTC.

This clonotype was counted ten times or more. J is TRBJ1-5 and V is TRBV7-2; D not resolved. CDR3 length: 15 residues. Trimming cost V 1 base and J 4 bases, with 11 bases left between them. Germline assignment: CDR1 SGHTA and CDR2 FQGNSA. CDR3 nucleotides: TGTGCCAGCAGCTTAGTCTCCTTTCAAAATCAGCCCCAGCATTTT. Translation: CASSLVSFQNQPQHF.

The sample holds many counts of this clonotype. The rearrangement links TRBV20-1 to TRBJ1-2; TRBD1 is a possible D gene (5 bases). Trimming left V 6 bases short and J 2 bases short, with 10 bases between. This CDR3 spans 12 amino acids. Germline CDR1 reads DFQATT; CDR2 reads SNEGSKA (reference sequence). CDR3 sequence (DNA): TGCAGTGCCCCGGGGGTGAACTATGGCTACACCTTC. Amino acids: CSAPGVNYGYTF.

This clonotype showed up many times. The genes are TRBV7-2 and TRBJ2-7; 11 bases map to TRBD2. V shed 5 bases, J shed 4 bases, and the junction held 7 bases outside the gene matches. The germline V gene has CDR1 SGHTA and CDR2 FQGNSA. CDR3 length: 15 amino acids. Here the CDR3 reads CASSPSTSGGYEQYF. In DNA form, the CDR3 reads TGTGCCAGCAGCCCCTCCACTAGCGGGGGTTACGAGCAGTACTTC.